One sample yielded the 2 T cell receptor beta chains listed below, sequenced in a study of T cells after yellow fever vaccination. Each CDR3 protein gets one entry after TCRdb re-called the 5' RACE reads with MiXCR. The table records a few hundred thousand distinct CDR3 sequences, 3% to 3.5% of them present only once. The sequences come from CD4+ T cells sorted from PBMCs, collected 10 days after the yellow fever booster vaccination. Source of these receptors: a man between 18 and 35 years old who received the YFV17D yellow fever vaccine.

This clonotype was observed many times. The chain employs TRBV6-1 and TRBJ1-5; no clear D gene. Trimming took 2 bases from V and 0 from J, leaving 8 bases between them. The CDR3 loop spans 15 amino acids. Germline CDR1 reads MNHNS; CDR2 reads SASEGT. CDR3 region: CASSERFYSNQPQHF. The CDR3, as DNA: TGTGCCAGCAGTGAAAGGTTTTATAGCAATCAGCCCCAGCATTTT.

V gene TRBV30 combines with J gene TRBJ1-2; tentatively, D is TRBD1 (5 bases). V was pared by 1 base and J by 7 bases, with 16 bases between. This CDR3 has 14 amino acids. Germline V CDR1 and CDR2: GTSNPN, SVGIG (reference sequence). The CDR3 DNA is TGTGCCTGGAGTGCGGGTCACGGGGCTCCTGGCTACACCTTC. Its translation: CAWSAGHGAPGYTF.